The entry below gives a single T cell receptor beta chain sequence along with its context. Original processing methods: Estimation of nucleated cell counts was performed using reference gene primer amplification. Sequencing was performed with immunoSEQ multiplex PCR; in TCRdb, only in-frame clones are kept and a portion is missing. V and J calls and clone size are as listed in that table; D and trimming were resolved from the DNA. This sample has fewer than 450,000 clones, with approximately 90% found just once. This record belongs to a study of blood T cell repertoires in COVID-19. Germline assignment: CDR1 SQVTM and CDR2 ANQGSEA. V was pared by 4 bases and J by 4 bases, with 6 bases of the junction left unmatched. The CDR3 has 14 residues. Participant ages covered about 18 to 90 years across 25 or so US areas. Clinical history as reported by participants underpinned cohort assignment.

This chain uses TRBV29-1 with TRBJ1-4, with 7 bases aligning to TRBD1. Sequencing input: PBMCs or T cells enriched from blood (not recorded which). The receptor was derived from a young woman who had recovered from COVID-19. CDR3 in amino acids: CSVVEGAGNEKLFF. The DNA for the CDR3 is TGCAGCGTTGTCGAGGGGGCAGGTAATGAAAAACTGTTTTTT.